The 30 T cell receptor beta chains given below trace back to one sample, sequenced in a study of T cell repertoires in cytomegalovirus infection. TCRdb recomputed calls from the reads with MiXCR, one row per CDR3 protein. The top ten hold around half of the sample, which has 230,000 or so distinct CDR3 sequences, over 15% seen once. The sequencing sample was made of CD8+ T cells from PBMCs. These receptors were taken from a human donor in good health (CMV status not recorded). Some clones in this sample may be carry-over from other donors' samples.

This clonotype was detected only a few times. The J gene is TRBJ2-7, the V gene TRBV7-9; the D call may be TRBD1 or TRBD2 (6 bases each). The germline gives CDR1 SEHNR, CDR2 FQNEAQ (reference sequence). Trimming pared 4 bases from V and 2 bases from J, leaving 21 bases between. The CDR3 extends over 17 amino acids. CDR3 DNA: TGTGCCAGCAGCTCCTCGAGGGGGGAATGGGAAACCTACGAGCAGTACTTC. This sequence encodes CASSSSRGEWETYEQYF. Based on the CDR3 plus reference TRBV7-9 and TRBJ2-7, the full variable domain is DTGVSQNPRHKITKRGQNVTFRCDPISEHNRLYWYRQTLGQGPEFLTYFQNEAQLEKSRLLSDRFSAERPKGSFSTLEIQRTEQGDSAMYLCASSSSRGEWETYEQYFGPGTRLTVT.

The chain is built from TRBV2 and TRBJ1-1; D call uncertain. Trimming took off 8 bases at V and 0 bases at J, with 10 bases between the two ends. This CDR3 contains 13 residues. From germline, CDR1 is SNHLY and CDR2 FYNNEI. The CDR3: CASQTRLNTEAFF. The CDR3 DNA follows: TGTGCCAGCCAGACTCGACTGAACACTGAAGCTTTCTTT.

This clonotype was counted a few times. The chain recombines TRBV6-2 or TRBV6-3 with TRBJ2-1; D is undetermined. Between the trimmed V and J ends, which lost 6 bases and 4 bases, there was a span of 10 bases. CDR1 is MNHEY and CDR2 is SVGEGT in the germline V gene. This CDR3 region has 13 residues. CDR3 loop: CASRESEYNEQFF. The CDR3, as DNA: TGTGCCAGCAGGGAAAGTGAATACAATGAGCAGTTCTTC.

This clonotype appeared a few times. The chain couples TRBV7-6 to TRBJ1-4; D ambiguous. The germline V and J ends were trimmed by 5 bases and 5 bases, with 15 bases remaining between them. CDR3 size: 15 residues. Germline CDR1 and CDR2: SGHVS and FNYEAQ. CDR3 residues: CASSGIGQQNEKLFF. The CDR3 DNA reads as TGTGCCAGCAGCGGGATTGGGCAGCAAAATGAAAAACTGTTTTTT.

This chain's CDR3 is CASRPDRGGTEAFF. CDR3 DNA: TGTGCCAGCAGACCAGACAGGGGGGGCACTGAAGCTTTCTTT. This chain joins TRBV28 and TRBJ1-1, with 9 bases that match TRBD1. Trimming cost V 6 bases and J 4 bases; bases outside gene matches: 6. The germline V gene encodes CDR1 MDHEN and CDR2 SYDVKM. The CDR3 extends over 14 amino acids.

This clonotype has a count of ten or more. This chain's CDR3 is CASSTGGYNSPLHF. CDR3 DNA sequence: TGTGCCAGCAGTACGGGGGGCTATAATTCACCCCTCCACTTT. The rearrangement joins TRBV28 to TRBJ1-6; D is possibly TRBD1 (5 bases). The length of the CDR3 is 14 residues. Trimming took off 5 bases at V and 3 bases at J, with 8 bases between the two ends. The germline CDR1 and CDR2 sequences are MDHEN and SYDVKM.

This clonotype was recorded at least ten times. The chain joins TRBV7-2 to TRBJ2-2; a weak D match, TRBD1 (6 bases). The CDR3 loop spans 16 amino acids. CDR1 SGHTA and CDR2 FQGNSA come from the germline V gene. Between the trimmed V and J ends, which lost 1 base and 4 bases, there was a span of 13 bases. The CDR3: CASSLGGPLVTGELFF. CDR3 DNA: TGTGCCAGCAGCTTAGGGGGGCCTTTGGTCACCGGGGAGCTGTTTTTT.

This clonotype has at least ten counts. The chain has TRBV7-6 and TRBJ2-3; 7 bases map to TRBD2. CDR1 is SGHVS and CDR2 is FNYEAQ in the germline V gene. The CDR3 sequence is 17 residues long. Germline trimming cut 5 bases from V and 4 bases from J; bases unmatched to any gene: 15. CDR3 DNA sequence: TGTGCCAGCAGCCCACTAACTGTGGCTAGCGGCCCAGATACGCAGTATTTT. Amino acid sequence: CASSPLTVASGPDTQYF.

CDR3 in DNA: TGTGCCAGCAGCCGCGAGGACAGTAGAGACACAGATACGCAGTATTTT. It yields the protein CASSREDSRDTDTQYF. The V and J genes are TRBV12-3 or TRBV12-4 and TRBJ2-3; maybe TRBD1 (6 bases). Trimming took 6 bases from V and 2 from J, leaving 18 bases between them. The CDR3 loop spans 16 amino acids.

The chain's CDR3 is CASSAAGGRNEKLFF. The CDR3 coding sequence is TGTGCCAGTAGCGCCGCAGGGGGCCGTAATGAAAAACTGTTTTTT. This chain connects TRBV19 to TRBJ1-4; 8 nucleotides align to TRBD1. CDR1 LNHDA and CDR2 SQIVND come from the germline V gene (reference sequence). J lost 4 bases, V lost 6 bases, and 7 bases had no gene match. This CDR3 spans 15 amino acids. The full variable domain, completed using reference TRBV19 and TRBJ1-4, is DGGITQSPKYLFRKEGQNVTLSCEQNLNHDAMYWYRQDPGQGLRLIYYSQIVNDFQKGDIAEGYSVSREKKESFPLTVTSAQKNPTAFYLCASSAAGGRNEKLFFGSGTQLSVL.

This clonotype occurred a few times. The J gene is TRBJ2-7, the V gene TRBV14; either TRBD1 or TRBD2 may fit D (5 bases each). Trimming stripped 4 bases from V and 6 bases from J, with 13 bases between. This CDR3 contains 13 residues. CDR1 is SGHDN, CDR2 FVKESK, per germline. CDR3 region: CASSPGRLGEQYF. In nucleotides, the CDR3 is TGTGCCAGCAGCCCGGGACGTCTTGGCGAGCAGTACTTC.

Ten or more counts support this clonotype. The chain recombines TRBV6-2 or TRBV6-3 with TRBJ2-6; D gene ambiguous. Germline V CDR1 and CDR2: MNHEY, SVGEGT. V was pared by 0 bases and J by 3 bases, with 0 bases between. The CDR3 totals 13 residues. In nucleotides, the CDR3 is TGTGCCAGCAGTTACTCTGGGGCCAACGTCCTGACTTTC. Its translation is CASSYSGANVLTF.

This clonotype was found a few times. The chain employs TRBV27 and TRBJ2-1; TRBD2 matches at 7 bases. This CDR3 has 15 residues. The V and J ends lost 7 bases and 3 bases, in that order; junction bases with no gene match: 9. Germline assignment: CDR1 MNHEY and CDR2 SMNVEV (reference sequence). The CDR3 DNA reads TGTGCCAGCATTAACGGACTAGGGAACTACAATGAGCAGTTCTTC. Translated: CASINGLGNYNEQFF.

DNA for the CDR3: TGTGCCAGCAGCTTGAGCAACAGGCTGAACACTGAAGCTTTCTTT. Translation: CASSLSNRLNTEAFF. The chain couples TRBV28 to TRBJ1-1, with D possibly TRBD1 on 5 matching bases. Germline V lookup: CDR1 MDHEN, CDR2 SYDVKM. Trimming pared 6 bases from V and 0 bases from J, leaving 14 bases between. This CDR3 region has 15 residues.

This clonotype was seen once. A much more abundant neighbour one base away suggests this may be a read error. This chain connects TRBV6-2 or TRBV6-3 to TRBJ1-1, with D perhaps TRBD1 (5 bases). The CDR3 is 13 residues long. The V end was cut by 5 bases, the J end by 4 bases, with 11 bases between. Per germline, CDR1 MNHEY and CDR2 SVGEGT. CDR3: CASSRGMITEAFF. In nucleotides, the CDR3 is TGTGCCAGCAGTAGGGGAATGATCACTGAAGCTTTCTTT.

This clonotype was picked up a small number of times. The J gene is TRBJ2-7, the V gene TRBV14; 12 bases map to TRBD1. Germline V gene sequence: CDR1 SGHDN, CDR2 FVKESK. The CDR3 runs 15 residues. V was pared by 6 bases and J by 6 bases, with 9 bases of the junction left unmatched. In DNA form, the CDR3 reads TGTGCCAGCAGGCCGTCCGGGACAGGGGGCTTCGAGCAGTACTTC. This codes for CASRPSGTGGFEQYF.

The chain uses TRBV12-3 or TRBV12-4 and TRBJ2-1; D ambiguous. Deletions cut 6 bases from V and 15 bases from J, with 18 bases between. The CDR3 spans 12 residues. CDR3 protein: CASSAVAFAWFF. The DNA of the CDR3 is TGTGCCAGCAGCGCGGTAGCCTTTGCCTGGTTCTTC.

This clonotype was seen a few times. This sequence joins TRBV27 and TRBJ2-3; no definite D call. The CDR3 loop spans 16 amino acids. Trimming removed 4 bases at V and 4 bases at J, with 18 bases between. Germline CDR1 reads MNHEY; CDR2 reads SMNVEV (reference sequence). CDR3 loop: CASSSVAPSFSDTQYF. The CDR3 DNA reads as TGTGCCAGCAGTTCCGTGGCACCCTCGTTCTCAGATACGCAGTATTTT.

This clonotype showed up many times. One junction end does not reproduce the germline sequence, and a read error may be involved. The chain carries TRBV7-7 and TRBJ2-3, with 8 nucleotides matching TRBD1. Germline CDR1 is SSHAT and CDR2 is FNYEAQ (reference sequence). The CDR3 is 14 residues long. As DNA, the CDR3 is TGTGCTAGCAGCCCAGGGGGCGCGGGGGATACGCAGTATTTT. Translated: CASSPGGAGDTQYF.

The rearrangement uses TRBV6-4 and TRBJ2-7, with D possibly being TRBD1 (6 bases). The V and J ends lost 5 bases and 1 base respectively, with 15 bases between them. Per the germline V gene, CDR1 is MRHNA and CDR2 is SNTAGT. This CDR3 is built from 15 residues. For the CDR3, the DNA is TGTGCCAGCAGTTTATATGCCGGGACATCCTACGAGCAGTACTTC. Translated: CASSLYAGTSYEQYF.

This clonotype was seen a handful of times. The chain carries TRBV27 and TRBJ2-7; no clear D. V gave up 3 bases and J gave up 2 bases, with 8 bases separating them. The CDR3 sequence is 13 residues long. Germline V lookup: CDR1 MNHEY, CDR2 SMNVEV (reference sequence). The CDR3 loop is CASSFSRAYEQYF. Written as DNA, the CDR3 is TGTGCCAGCAGTTTCTCAAGGGCCTACGAGCAGTACTTC.

On this clonotype itself: This may be a read error: a much more frequent sequence differs by one nucleotide. The V call is TRBV27, the J call TRBJ2-1, with a possible D match to TRBD1 (6 bases). V gave up 3 bases and J gave up 5 bases, with 8 bases separating them. Germline CDR1 and CDR2: MNHEY and SMNVEV (reference sequence). The CDR3 is made up of 13 amino acids. The CDR3 reads CASSLDRNNEQFF. The DNA of the CDR3 is TGTGCCAGCAGTTTGGACAGAAACAATGAGCAGTTCTTC.

The chain has TRBV29-1 and TRBJ1-1; no clear D. V was trimmed by 6 bases and J by 8 bases, leaving 22 bases between them. Germline CDR1 and CDR2: SQVTM and ANQGSEA. The CDR3 extends over 14 amino acids. CDR3 in DNA: TGCAGCGTGGACCGCCCCCGGGAGATAATAGAAGCTTTCTTT. This codes for CSVDRPREIIEAFF.

V and J are TRBV27 and TRBJ2-7; the match to TRBD2 covers 7 bases. CDR1 is MNHEY, CDR2 SMNVEV, per germline (reference sequence). The V and J ends lost 3 bases and 0 bases, in that order; junction bases with no gene match: 8. CDR3 length: 16 amino acids. DNA of the CDR3: TGTGCCAGCAGTTTTTCAGCGGGGACCCACTCCTACGAGCAGTACTTC. Its translation is CASSFSAGTHSYEQYF.

This chain connects TRBV5-1 to TRBJ2-7; 7 bases line up with TRBD2. The CDR3 consists of 13 residues. V trimming: 0 bases; J trimming: 5 bases; junction bases outside the gene matches: 2. Germline CDR1 SGHRS, CDR2 YFSETQ. As DNA, the CDR3 is TGCGCCAGCAGCTTGGGGGGAGGGGACGAGCAGTACTTC. Its translation: CASSLGGGDEQYF. The entire variable domain, with the rest obtained from reference TRBV5-1 and TRBJ2-7, is as follows: KAGVTQTPRYLIKTRGQQVTLSCSPISGHRSVSWYQQTPGQGLQFLFEYFSETQRNKGNFPGRFSGRQFSNSRSEMNVSTLELGDSALYLCASSLGGGDEQYFGPGTRLTVT.

The rearrangement links TRBV4-1 to TRBJ2-7; the D gene could be TRBD1 or TRBD2 (6 bases each). The CDR3 contains 16 residues. The germline V gene encodes CDR1 MGHRA and CDR2 YSYEKL. Trimming stripped 0 bases from V and 0 bases from J, with 12 bases between. CDR3 region: CASSQEGGFSSYEQYF. In nucleotides, the CDR3 is TGCGCCAGCAGCCAAGAAGGGGGGTTCAGCTCCTACGAGCAGTACTTC.

V gene TRBV25-1 combines with J gene TRBJ1-6; D gene ambiguous. CDR1 and CDR2 from the germline V gene are MGHDK and SYGVNS. The CDR3 runs to 14 residues. V was cut by 2 bases and J by 10 bases, with 12 bases left in between. The CDR3 loop reads CASSEIGSRSPLHF. DNA of the CDR3: TGTGCCAGCAGTGAAATTGGGTCACGATCACCCCTCCACTTT.

The CDR3 nucleotides are TGTGCCAGCAGCGAGATGGAGGGATGGGCCGACGAGCAGTACTTC. This gives the protein CASSEMEGWADEQYF. V usage is TRBV7-9 and J usage is TRBJ2-7; D perhaps matches TRBD2 (6 bases). Trimming removed 5 bases at V and 5 bases at J, with 19 bases between. The CDR3 length is 15 residues. The V gene's germline CDR1 is SEHNR and CDR2 FQNEAQ (reference sequence).

This rearrangement joins TRBV4-2 to TRBJ2-3; 11 bases map to TRBD2. J was trimmed by 3 bases and V by 4 bases; bases with no gene match: 9. The CDR3 spans 17 residues. In germline, CDR1 is LGHNA, CDR2 YNFKEQ. The CDR3 bases are TGTGCCAGCAGCCCCACTCCGGGACTAGCGGCAACAGATACGCAGTATTTT. It specifies CASSPTPGLAATDTQYF.

This clonotype came up many times. The chain combines TRBV7-8 with TRBJ2-2; tentative D call: TRBD1 (6 bases). The length of the CDR3 is 16 residues. V gave up 6 bases and J gave up 0 bases, with 14 bases separating them. Germline CDR1 reads SGHVS; CDR2 reads FQNEAQ. Here the CDR3 reads CASRPRDKANTGELFF. DNA of the CDR3: TGTGCCAGCAGGCCCCGGGACAAAGCGAACACCGGGGAGCTGTTTTTT.